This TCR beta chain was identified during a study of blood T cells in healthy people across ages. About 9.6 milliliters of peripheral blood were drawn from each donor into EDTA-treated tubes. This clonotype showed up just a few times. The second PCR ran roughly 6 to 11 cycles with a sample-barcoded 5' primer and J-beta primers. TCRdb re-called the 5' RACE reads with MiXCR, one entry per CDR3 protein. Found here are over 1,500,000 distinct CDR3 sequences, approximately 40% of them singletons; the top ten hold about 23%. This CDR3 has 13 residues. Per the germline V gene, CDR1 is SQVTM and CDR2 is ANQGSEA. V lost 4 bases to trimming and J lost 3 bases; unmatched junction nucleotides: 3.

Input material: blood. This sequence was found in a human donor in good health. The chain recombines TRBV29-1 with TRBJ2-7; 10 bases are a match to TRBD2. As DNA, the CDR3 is TGCAGCGTTGCCCCTAGCGGGGGCTACGAGCAGTACTTC. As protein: CSVAPSGGYEQYF.